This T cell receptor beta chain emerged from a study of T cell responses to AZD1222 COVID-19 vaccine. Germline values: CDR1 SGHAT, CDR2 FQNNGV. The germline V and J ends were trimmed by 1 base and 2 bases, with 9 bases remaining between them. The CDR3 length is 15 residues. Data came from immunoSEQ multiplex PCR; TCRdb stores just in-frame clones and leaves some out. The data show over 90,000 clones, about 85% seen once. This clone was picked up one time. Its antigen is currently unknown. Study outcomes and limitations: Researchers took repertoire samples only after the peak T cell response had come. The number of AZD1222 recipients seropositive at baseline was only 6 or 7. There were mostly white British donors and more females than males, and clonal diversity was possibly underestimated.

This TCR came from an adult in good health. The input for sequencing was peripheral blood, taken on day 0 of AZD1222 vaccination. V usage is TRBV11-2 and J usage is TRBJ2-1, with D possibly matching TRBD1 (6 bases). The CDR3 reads CASSLAQGTYNEQFF. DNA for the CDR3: TGTGCCAGCAGCTTAGCGCAGGGGACCTACAATGAGCAGTTCTTC.